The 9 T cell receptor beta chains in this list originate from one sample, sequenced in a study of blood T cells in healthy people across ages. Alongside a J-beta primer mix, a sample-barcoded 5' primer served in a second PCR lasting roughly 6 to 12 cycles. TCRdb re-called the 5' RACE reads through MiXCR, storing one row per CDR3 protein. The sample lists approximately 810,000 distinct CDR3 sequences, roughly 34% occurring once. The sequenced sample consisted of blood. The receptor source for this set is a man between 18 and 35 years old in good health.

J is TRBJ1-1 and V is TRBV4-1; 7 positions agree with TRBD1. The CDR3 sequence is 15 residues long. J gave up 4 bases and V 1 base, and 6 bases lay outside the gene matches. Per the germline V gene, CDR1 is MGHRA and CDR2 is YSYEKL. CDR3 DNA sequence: TGCGCCAGCAGCCAAGTTGAGGGGGCGAGCACTGAAGCTTTCTTT. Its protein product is CASSQVEGASTEAFF.

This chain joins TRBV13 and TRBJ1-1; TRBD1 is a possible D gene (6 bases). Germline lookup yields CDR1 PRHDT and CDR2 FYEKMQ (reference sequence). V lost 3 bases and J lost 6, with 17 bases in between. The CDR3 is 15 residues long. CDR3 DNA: TGTGCCAGCAGCTTTGGACAGTTGGAGGCGTCTGAAGCTTTCTTT. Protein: CASSFGQLEASEAFF.

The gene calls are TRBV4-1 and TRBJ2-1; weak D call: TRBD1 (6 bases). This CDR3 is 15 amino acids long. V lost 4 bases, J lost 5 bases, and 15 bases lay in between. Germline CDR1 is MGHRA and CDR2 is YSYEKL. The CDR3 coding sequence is TGCGCCAGCAGCCGTCCGGGACAAGCCAACAATGAGCAGTTCTTC. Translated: CASSRPGQANNEQFF.

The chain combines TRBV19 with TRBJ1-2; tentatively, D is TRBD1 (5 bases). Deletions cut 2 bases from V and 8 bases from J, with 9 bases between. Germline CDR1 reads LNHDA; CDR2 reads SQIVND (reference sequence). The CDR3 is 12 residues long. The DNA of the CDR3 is TGTGCCAGTAGTATACAGGGAGGCGGCTACACCTTC. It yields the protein CASSIQGGGYTF.

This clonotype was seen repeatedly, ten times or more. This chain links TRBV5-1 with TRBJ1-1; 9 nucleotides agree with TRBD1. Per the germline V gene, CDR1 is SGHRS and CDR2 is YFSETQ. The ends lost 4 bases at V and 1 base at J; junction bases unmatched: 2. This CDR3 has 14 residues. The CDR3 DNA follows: TGCGCCAGCAGCACGGGACAGGGGAACACTGAAGCTTTCTTT. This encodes CASSTGQGNTEAFF.

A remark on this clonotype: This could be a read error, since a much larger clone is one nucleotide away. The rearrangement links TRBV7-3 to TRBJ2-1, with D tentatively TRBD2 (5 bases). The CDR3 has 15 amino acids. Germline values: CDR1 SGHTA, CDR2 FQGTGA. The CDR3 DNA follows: TGTGCCAGCAGCCAAGGTGGGAGCTCCTACAATAAGCAGTTCTTC. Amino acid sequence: CASSQGGSSYNKQFF.

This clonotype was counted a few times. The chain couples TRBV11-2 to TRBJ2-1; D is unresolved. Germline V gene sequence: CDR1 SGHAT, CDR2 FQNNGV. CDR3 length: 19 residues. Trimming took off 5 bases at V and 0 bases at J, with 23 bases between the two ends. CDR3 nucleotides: TGTGCCAGCAGCCCTACTAACACTTTTGGCGTGAGCTCCTACAATGAGCAGTTCTTC. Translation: CASSPTNTFGVSSYNEQFF. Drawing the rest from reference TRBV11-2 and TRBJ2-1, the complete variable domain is EAGVAQSPRYKIIEKRQSVAFWCNPISGHATLYWYQQILGQGPKLLIQFQNNGVVDDSQLPKDRFSAERLKGVDSTLKIQPAKLEDSAVYLCASSPTNTFGVSSYNEQFFGPGTRLTVL.

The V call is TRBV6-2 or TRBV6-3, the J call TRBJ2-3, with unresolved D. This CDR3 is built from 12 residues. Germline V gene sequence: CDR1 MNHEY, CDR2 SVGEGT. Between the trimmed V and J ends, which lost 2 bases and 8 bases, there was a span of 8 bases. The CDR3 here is CASSYVVATQYF. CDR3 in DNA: TGTGCCAGCAGTTACGTGGTAGCTACGCAGTATTTT.

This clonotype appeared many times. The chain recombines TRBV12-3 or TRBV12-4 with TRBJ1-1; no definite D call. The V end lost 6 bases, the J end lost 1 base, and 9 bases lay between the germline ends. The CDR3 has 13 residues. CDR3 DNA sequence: TGTGCCAGCAGCTCTCGCCGGAACACTGAAGCTTTCTTT. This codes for CASSSRRNTEAFF.